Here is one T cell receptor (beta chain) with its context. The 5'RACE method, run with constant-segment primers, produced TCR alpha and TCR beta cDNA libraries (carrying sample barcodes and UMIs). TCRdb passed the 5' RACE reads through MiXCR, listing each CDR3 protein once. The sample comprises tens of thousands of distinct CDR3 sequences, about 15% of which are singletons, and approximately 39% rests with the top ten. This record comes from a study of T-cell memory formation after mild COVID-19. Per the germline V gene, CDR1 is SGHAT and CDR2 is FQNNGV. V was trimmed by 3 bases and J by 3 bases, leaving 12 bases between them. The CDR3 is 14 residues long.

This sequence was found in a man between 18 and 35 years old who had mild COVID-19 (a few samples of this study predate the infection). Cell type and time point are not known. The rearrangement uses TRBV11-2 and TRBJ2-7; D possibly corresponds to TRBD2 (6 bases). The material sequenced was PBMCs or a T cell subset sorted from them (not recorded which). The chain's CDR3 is CASSFRGSLYEQYF. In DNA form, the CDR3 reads TGTGCCAGCAGCTTCCGGGGGTCCCTCTACGAGCAGTACTTC.